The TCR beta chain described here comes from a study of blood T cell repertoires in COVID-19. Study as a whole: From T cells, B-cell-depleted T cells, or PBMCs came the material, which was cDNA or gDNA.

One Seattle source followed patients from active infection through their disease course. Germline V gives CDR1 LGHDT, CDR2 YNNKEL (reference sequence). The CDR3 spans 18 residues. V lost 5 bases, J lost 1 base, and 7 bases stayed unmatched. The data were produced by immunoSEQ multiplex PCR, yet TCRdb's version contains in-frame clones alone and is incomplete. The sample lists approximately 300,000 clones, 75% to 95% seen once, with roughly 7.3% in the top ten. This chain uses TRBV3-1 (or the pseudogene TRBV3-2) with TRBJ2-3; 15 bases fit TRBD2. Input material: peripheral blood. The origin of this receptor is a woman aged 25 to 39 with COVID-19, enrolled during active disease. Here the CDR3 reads CASSSGLAGGLGTDTQYF. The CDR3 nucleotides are TGTGCCAGCAGCTCGGGACTAGCGGGAGGATTGGGCACAGATACGCAGTATTTT.